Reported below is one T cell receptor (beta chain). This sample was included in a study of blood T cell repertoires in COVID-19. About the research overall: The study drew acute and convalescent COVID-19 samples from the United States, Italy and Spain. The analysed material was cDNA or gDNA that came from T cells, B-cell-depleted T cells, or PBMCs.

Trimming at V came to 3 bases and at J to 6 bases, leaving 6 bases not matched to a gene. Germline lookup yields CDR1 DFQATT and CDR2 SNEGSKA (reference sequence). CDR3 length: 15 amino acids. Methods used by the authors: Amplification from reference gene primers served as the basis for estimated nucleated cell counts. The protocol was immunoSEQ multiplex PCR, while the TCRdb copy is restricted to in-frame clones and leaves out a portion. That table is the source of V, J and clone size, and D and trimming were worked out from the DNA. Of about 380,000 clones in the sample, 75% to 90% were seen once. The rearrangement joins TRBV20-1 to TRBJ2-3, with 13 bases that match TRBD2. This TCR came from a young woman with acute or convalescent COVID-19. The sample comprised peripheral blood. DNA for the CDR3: TGCAGTGCTAGTCGGACTAGCGGGAGTCAGGATACGCAGTATTTT. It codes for CSASRTSGSQDTQYF.